This passage covers 17 T cell receptor beta chains from one sample sequenced in a study of beta chain features in type 1 diabetes. Whole-study findings and limits: Shortening of TCRB CDR3s, moderate but significant, appeared in all four CD4+ subsets of Type 1 diabetes patients.

The isolated RNA, all of it, was reverse transcribed, so expressed TCRB transcripts were what got sequenced. Some clones are missing from TCRdb's copy, which holds only in-frame ones; the method was immunoSEQ multiplex PCR. The sample shows under 300,000 clones, about a fifth of them seen only once. Their target antigens are unknown. The sample comprised naive CD4+ T cells from blood. These receptors were collected from a woman between 40 and 50 years old with type 1 diabetes.

This clone was detected a few times. This chain joins TRBV15 and TRBJ2-7; no clear D gene. The CDR3 runs 15 residues. Germline V gives CDR1 LNHNV, CDR2 YYDKDF (reference sequence). V was clipped by 1 base and J by 2 bases, with 12 bases between them. The CDR3 coding sequence is TGTGCCACCAGCAGAGGGGCAGGCAGGACCTACGAGCAGTACTTC. Amino acid sequence: CATSRGAGRTYEQYF.

V gene TRBV7-2 combines with J gene TRBJ2-7, with a possible D match to TRBD2 (6 bases). V lost 2 bases and J 3 bases, leaving 14 bases between the germline ends. In germline, CDR1 is SGHTA, CDR2 FQGNSA. The CDR3 sequence is 15 residues long. This CDR3 reads CASSLSPGELYEQYF. The CDR3 DNA reads TGTGCCAGCAGCTTAAGTCCGGGGGAACTCTACGAGCAGTACTTC. Using reference TRBV7-2 and TRBJ2-7 for the parts outside the CDR3, the full variable domain is GAGVSQSPSNKVTEKGKDVELRCDPISGHTALYWYRQSLGQGLEFLIYFQGNSAPDKSGLPSDRFSAERTGGSVSTLTIQRTQQEDSAVYLCASSLSPGELYEQYFGPGTRLTVT.

The chain is built from TRBV10-3 and TRBJ2-1; TRBD1 matches at 10 bases. This CDR3 contains 14 residues. Germline V gene lookup returns CDR1 ENHRY and CDR2 SYGVKD. V lost 6 bases, J lost 7 bases, and 6 bases stayed unmatched. CDR3 residues: CAISWDRGRNEQFF. Here the CDR3 DNA reads TGTGCCATCAGCTGGGACAGGGGAAGAAATGAGCAGTTCTTC.

The chain carries TRBV29-1 and TRBJ2-7; 7 bases fit TRBD1. Germline CDR1 reads SQVTM; CDR2 reads ANQGSEA. V dropped 6 bases and J dropped 1; count of bases not matched to a gene: 9. The length of the CDR3 is 14 residues. CDR3 DNA: TGCAGCGTGAGGCAGGGGGTAGGGTCCTACGAGCAGTACTTC. It is translated as CSVRQGVGSYEQYF.

The chain combines TRBV4-3 with TRBJ1-4, with D perhaps TRBD1 (6 bases). The CDR3 length is 16 residues. Germline lookup yields CDR1 LGHNA and CDR2 YSLEER. Trimming stripped 5 bases from V and 7 bases from J, with 20 bases between. In DNA form, the CDR3 reads TGCGCCAGCAGCGCAGGAGCGAGGACAGCCATTGAAAAACTGTTTTTT. Translation: CASSAGARTAIEKLFF.

This clone was counted a few times. The same CDR3 arises from other DNA sequences in this sample as well. This chain connects TRBV29-1 to TRBJ1-1; D might be TRBD1 (6 bases). V was cut by 7 bases and J by 2 bases, with 11 bases left in between. The CDR3 is made up of 12 amino acids. Per the germline V gene, CDR1 is SQVTM and CDR2 is ANQGSEA. CDR3 DNA: TGCAGCGCGGTCAGGGGAAACACTGAAGCTTTCTTT. It codes for CSAVRGNTEAFF.

V is TRBV7-6 and J is TRBJ2-3; D uncertain. CDR1 is SGHVS and CDR2 is FNYEAQ in the germline V gene. The CDR3 has 16 amino acids. V gave up 5 bases and J gave up 2 bases, with 17 bases separating them. The CDR3 DNA is TGTGCCAGCAGCCCCCGCCAGGCCGTGCTCACAGATACGCAGTATTTT. It is translated as CASSPRQAVLTDTQYF.

The V call is TRBV28, the J call TRBJ1-1; possible D gene TRBD1, 6 bases. CDR3 length equals 14 residues. The germline V gene encodes CDR1 MDHEN and CDR2 SYDVKM. V lost 4 bases, J lost 0 bases, and 9 bases lay in between. CDR3 in amino acids: CASSSQGVNTEAFF. DNA of the CDR3: TGTGCCAGCAGTTCACAGGGTGTGAACACTGAAGCTTTCTTT.

The chain links TRBV28 to TRBJ2-5; possible D gene TRBD1, 5 bases. The length of the CDR3 is 15 residues. Trimming pared 3 bases from V and 7 bases from J, leaving 18 bases between. In germline, CDR1 is MDHEN, CDR2 SYDVKM. The CDR3 nucleotides read TGTGCCAGCAGTTTTGATCCCTGGACAAGTGGGACCCAGTACTTC. Protein sequence: CASSFDPWTSGTQYF. Supplemented by reference TRBV28 and TRBJ2-5, the full variable domain reads DVKVTQSSRYLVKRTGEKVFLECVQDMDHENMFWYRQDPGLGLRLIYFSYDVKMKEKGDIPEGYSVSREKKERFSLILESASTNQTSMYLCASSFDPWTSGTQYFGPGTRLLVL.

This CDR3 reads CASSPSGPYEQYF. CDR3 DNA: TGTGCCAGCTCACCAAGTGGGCCCTACGAGCAGTACTTC. The chain carries TRBV18 and TRBJ2-7; D is uncertain. The V gene's germline CDR1 is KGHSH and CDR2 LQKENI. The V and J ends lost 2 bases and 2 bases respectively, with 7 bases between them. This CDR3 contains 13 residues.

A few counts support this clone. The CDR3 loop is CSVGGPQSVSTDTQYF. DNA of the CDR3: TGCAGCGTTGGGGGGCCCCAGAGCGTTAGCACAGATACGCAGTATTTT. This chain connects TRBV29-1 to TRBJ2-3; possible D gene TRBD1, 6 bases. V shed 4 bases and J shed 0 bases, with 17 bases lying between them. CDR1 SQVTM and CDR2 ANQGSEA come from the germline V gene. This CDR3 spans 16 amino acids.

This clone has just a few counts. The V and J genes are TRBV15 and TRBJ2-1; weak D call: TRBD2 (6 bases). Germline lookup yields CDR1 LNHNV and CDR2 YYDKDF (reference sequence). V lost 0 bases, J lost 10 bases, and 13 bases lay in between. The CDR3 totals 14 residues. In DNA, the CDR3 is TGTGCCACCAGCAGAGATCGGGGGTATAGGGAGCAGTTCTTC. Encoded protein: CATSRDRGYREQFF.

This clone has more than one count but fewer than ten. V is TRBV7-9 and J is TRBJ1-2; D might be TRBD1 (5 bases). This CDR3 has 14 residues. With 4 bases removed from V and 7 bases from J, the gap between germline ends came to 16 bases. The germline V gene encodes CDR1 SEHNR and CDR2 FQNEAQ (reference sequence). CDR3 loop: CASSSQETSLGYTF. DNA for the CDR3: TGTGCCAGCAGCTCACAGGAAACGTCCCTTGGCTACACCTTC.

This clone was counted only a few times. The sample holds other DNA sequences that translate to the same CDR3. The chain has TRBV30 and TRBJ2-2, with D unclear. The CDR3 sequence is 12 residues long. In germline, CDR1 is GTSNPN, CDR2 SVGIG (reference sequence). V was clipped by 2 bases and J by 3 bases, with 4 bases between them. The CDR3 nucleotides are TGTGCCTGGAGTCCCTACACCGGGGAGCTGTTTTTT. This codes for CAWSPYTGELFF.

The rearrangement joins TRBV4-1 to TRBJ1-2, with D maybe TRBD1 (5 bases). This CDR3 is built from 13 residues. Trimming took 5 bases from V and 8 from J, leaving 15 bases between them. Germline V gives CDR1 MGHRA, CDR2 YSYEKL. The CDR3 is CASSFVGDPGYTF. In DNA form, the CDR3 reads TGCGCCAGCAGCTTCGTAGGGGATCCGGGCTACACCTTC.

Only a few counts were recorded for this clone. V usage is TRBV29-1 and J usage is TRBJ2-7, with 13 bases lining up with TRBD2. The CDR3 spans 14 residues. Germline CDR1 SQVTM, CDR2 ANQGSEA. V dropped 6 bases and J dropped 7; count of bases not matched to a gene: 9. The chain's CDR3 is CSVLPGLAGDEQYF. Written as DNA, the CDR3 is TGCAGCGTCCTACCCGGACTAGCGGGAGATGAGCAGTACTTC.

The chain carries TRBV9 and TRBJ2-3, with 11 bases aligning to TRBD2. The germline V gene encodes CDR1 SGDLS and CDR2 YYNGEE. The CDR3 has 15 residues. V lost 3 bases, J lost 6 bases, and 6 bases stayed unmatched. CDR3 sequence: CASSELAGEGDTQYF. CDR3 nucleotides: TGTGCCAGCAGCGAACTAGCGGGAGAAGGCGATACGCAGTATTTT.